The 23 T cell receptor beta chains reported below all come from one sample, sequenced in a study of T cells in Graves' hyperthyroidism and ophthalmopathy. TCR beta CDR3 sequences were amplified from RNA transcripts. Initially, a first-round RT-PCR of the TCR CDR3 employed the HTBI primer set. TCRdb reprocessed the multiplex PCR reads with MiXCR, giving one entry per CDR3 protein. In the table there are 500,000 or so distinct CDR3 sequences, 15% to 20% of which are singletons. The sequenced sample consisted of blood. The receptors come from a woman younger than 45 with Graves' ophthalmopathy.

In the case of this clonotype: This could be a read error, since a much larger clone is one nucleotide away. The rearrangement uses TRBV5-1 and TRBJ1-2; D not resolved. CDR1 is SGHRS, CDR2 YFSETQ, per germline. CDR3 length: 15 residues. Trimming removed 7 bases from V and 8 bases from J, with 24 bases in between. This CDR3 reads CASGIEGNRESGYTF. The CDR3 DNA follows: TGCGCCAGCGGCATCGAGGGAAACAGAGAATCGGGCTACACCTTC.

In regard to this clonotype: This clone may be a read error of a much larger clone one base away. This chain connects TRBV20-1 to TRBJ2-7; D possibly corresponds to TRBD1 (6 bases). Per germline, CDR1 DFQATT and CDR2 SNEGSKA (reference sequence). With 3 bases removed from V and 2 bases from J, the gap between germline ends came to 17 bases. The CDR3 loop spans 15 amino acids. In nucleotides, the CDR3 is TGCAGTGCTAGTTCCGCAGCAAGGGACACCTACGAGCAGTACTTC. It yields the protein CSASSAARDTYEQYF.

This clonotype has at least ten counts. V usage is TRBV6-5 and J usage is TRBJ2-3; 14 nucleotides match TRBD2. This CDR3 spans 19 amino acids. Germline V CDR1 and CDR2: MNHEY, SVGAGI. Trimming at V came to 0 bases and at J to 8 bases, leaving 13 bases not matched to a gene. CDR3 amino acids: CASSYSSVTGTSGRGTQYF. The CDR3, as DNA: TGTGCCAGCAGTTACTCGAGCGTCACAGGGACTAGCGGGAGAGGTACGCAGTATTTT.

This clonotype was seen repeatedly, ten times or more. The V and J genes are TRBV10-3 and TRBJ1-2; D is unresolved. The CDR3 is 15 amino acids. The germline V gene has CDR1 ENHRY and CDR2 SYGVKD. The V gene lost 7 bases and the J gene lost 0 bases, with 15 bases spanning the gap. CDR3 sequence reads: CAITGSERANYGYTF. Here the CDR3 DNA reads TGTGCCATCACCGGGAGCGAAAGGGCTAACTATGGCTACACCTTC.

The chain joins TRBV30 to TRBJ2-3; 15 bases line up with TRBD2. CDR3 length: 22 residues. The germline V gene has CDR1 GTSNPN and CDR2 SVGIG (reference sequence). J lost 4 bases, V lost 3 bases, and 23 bases had no gene match. Here the CDR3 DNA reads TGTGCCTGGAGCTGGGACGGGGGACTAGCGGGAGGCCCATTCCAGAAGCCAGATACGCAGTATTTT. It encodes CAWSWDGGLAGGPFQKPDTQYF.

The chain has TRBV14 and TRBJ1-3; no firm D call. CDR3 length: 13 residues. Germline loops: CDR1 SGHDN, CDR2 FVKESK. Trimming took off 2 bases at V and 7 bases at J, with 9 bases between the two ends. In DNA, the CDR3 is TGTGCCAGCAGCCAACGGGTTGGGAACACCATATATTTT. Its translation is CASSQRVGNTIYF.

This clonotype was detected many times. This chain links TRBV5-1 with TRBJ2-7, with 11 bases identical to TRBD2. V lost 5 bases and J lost 1; bases outside the gene matches: 5. This CDR3 region has 15 residues. Germline CDR1 is SGHRS and CDR2 is YFSETQ. The DNA for the CDR3 is TGCGCCAGCAGATTTCTAGCGGGGGGATCCTACGAGCAGTACTTC. This codes for CASRFLAGGSYEQYF. The complete variable domain, with remaining parts taken from reference TRBV5-1 and TRBJ2-7, reads KAGVTQTPRYLIKTRGQQVTLSCSPISGHRSVSWYQQTPGQGLQFLFEYFSETQRNKGNFPGRFSGRQFSNSRSEMNVSTLELGDSALYLCASRFLAGGSYEQYFGPGTRLTVT.

This clonotype was observed a handful of times. This rearrangement joins TRBV4-1 to TRBJ1-1; TRBD1 agrees at 7 bases. The CDR3 length is 13 residues. J gave up 6 bases and V 7 bases, and 8 bases lay outside the gene matches. The germline V gene encodes CDR1 MGHRA and CDR2 YSYEKL. CDR3 sequence reads: CASKDRHTSEAFF. The CDR3, as DNA: TGCGCCAGCAAGGACAGGCACACTTCTGAAGCTTTCTTT.

Ten or more counts support this clonotype. The chain has TRBV7-2 and TRBJ2-1, with D hard to call. V lost 0 bases to trimming and J lost 8 bases, with 5 bases between them. The CDR3 contains 12 residues. Germline values: CDR1 SGHTA, CDR2 FQGNSA. The chain's CDR3 is CASSLALDEQFF. CDR3 nucleotides: TGTGCCAGCAGCTTAGCGTTGGATGAGCAGTTCTTC.

The chain employs TRBV19 and TRBJ2-1; 7 bases match TRBD2. The CDR3 contains 16 residues. CDR1 LNHDA and CDR2 SQIVND come from the germline V gene (reference sequence). Trimming removed 6 bases from V and 2 bases from J; junction bases left unmatched: 10. This CDR3 reads CASRERERDPYNEQFF. DNA for the CDR3: TGTGCCAGTAGAGAGAGAGAGCGGGATCCCTACAATGAGCAGTTCTTC.

This clonotype was found a few times. V usage is TRBV13 and J usage is TRBJ2-1; 16 nucleotides match TRBD2. The germline CDR1 and CDR2 sequences are PRHDT and FYEKMQ (reference sequence). Unmatched junction bases numbered 6, after V lost 5 bases and J lost 5 bases. The CDR3 totals 17 residues. The DNA of the CDR3 is TGTGCCAGCAGCGCGGGGACTAGCGGGAGGGGGGACAATGAGCAGTTCTTC. Protein sequence: CASSAGTSGRGDNEQFF.

The V call is TRBV30, the J call TRBJ2-5; D call uncertain. V was shortened by 3 bases and J by 5 bases, with 16 bases between the two germline ends. The CDR3 consists of 14 residues. The V gene's germline CDR1 is GTSNPN and CDR2 SVGIG (reference sequence). This chain's CDR3 is CAWRGQAGSETQYF. The CDR3 DNA sequence: TGTGCCTGGAGAGGGCAGGCTGGTTCGGAGACCCAGTACTTC.

The table lists this clonotype with many counts. This rearrangement joins TRBV6-2 or TRBV6-3 to TRBJ2-5; 14 bases align to TRBD2. The CDR3 has 15 amino acids. The V gene end was trimmed by 4 bases and the J gene end by 4 bases; junction bases not matched to a gene: 2. Germline CDR1 is MNHEY and CDR2 is SVGEGT. This CDR3 reads CASSSGTSGRETQYF. CDR3 sequence (DNA): TGTGCCAGCAGTTCCGGGACTAGCGGGAGAGAGACCCAGTACTTC.

The rearrangement joins TRBV5-6 to TRBJ1-1, with TRBD1 matching 8 bases. Per the germline V gene, CDR1 is SGHDT and CDR2 is YYEEEE. This CDR3 has 14 amino acids. V was clipped by 3 bases and J by 1 base; unmatched bases: 2. In DNA form, the CDR3 reads TGTGCCAGCAGCTGGGGACAGGAGAACACTGAAGCTTTCTTT. This translates into CASSWGQENTEAFF.

The sample holds many counts of this clonotype. The chain carries TRBV28 and TRBJ2-1, with D perhaps TRBD2 (6 bases). Per the germline V gene, CDR1 is MDHEN and CDR2 is SYDVKM. Trimming removed 2 bases from V and 2 bases from J, with 10 bases in between. CDR3 length: 15 residues. CDR3 protein: CASSLDSGTYNEQFF. The CDR3 DNA reads TGTGCCAGCAGTTTAGATAGCGGAACCTACAATGAGCAGTTCTTC.

About this clonotype itself: The conserved phenylalanine or tryptophan normally closing the CDR3 is absent here, so this likely arose from a read error. CDR3 loop: CASGETEAYEQYL. The CDR3 bases are TGTGCCAGCGGCGAGACAGAAGCCTACGAGCAGTACCTC. This chain joins TRBV25-1 and TRBJ2-7; possible D gene TRBD1, 5 bases. This CDR3 is built from 13 residues. CDR1 and CDR2 (germline): MGHDK, SYGVNS. The V end was cut by 8 bases, the J end by 2 bases, with 13 bases between.

The sample holds a few counts of this clonotype. A much larger clone differs by one base, so this may be a read error. The rearrangement uses TRBV12-3 or TRBV12-4 and TRBJ1-1, with D maybe TRBD1 (5 bases). The CDR3 has 14 amino acids. Trimming cost V 7 bases and J 6 bases, with 18 bases left between them. Here the CDR3 DNA reads TGTGCCAGCAATCCCCTTGGGGCGTCGGCTGAAGCTTTCTTT. Translation gives CASNPLGASAEAFF.

This rearrangement joins TRBV29-1 to TRBJ1-5; D is uncertain. This CDR3 region has 13 residues. Trimming cost V 1 base and J 1 base, with 5 bases left between them. Germline CDR1 reads SQVTM; CDR2 reads ANQGSEA. CDR3 protein: CSVEVDSNQPQHF. The CDR3 DNA reads as TGCAGCGTTGAAGTGGACAGCAATCAGCCCCAGCATTTT.

This clonotype occurred a few times. J is TRBJ2-5 and V is TRBV7-9; maybe TRBD2 (6 bases). Germline CDR1 and CDR2: SEHNR and FQNEAQ (reference sequence). The CDR3 is made up of 17 amino acids. The ends were cut back, 1 base at V and 1 base at J, with 16 bases in the middle. The CDR3 DNA reads as TGTGCCAGCAGCTTAGGGGCGGGAAGCTTGGTCCAAGAGACCCAGTACTTC. Translated: CASSLGAGSLVQETQYF.

This clonotype has ten or more counts. The chain links TRBV20-1 to TRBJ2-1, with 8 bases matching TRBD2. The V gene end was trimmed by 1 base and the J gene end by 7 bases; junction bases not matched to a gene: 6. The germline CDR1 and CDR2 sequences are DFQATT and SNEGSKA (reference sequence). The CDR3 has 14 residues. Written as DNA, the CDR3 is TGCAGTGCTAGAGGGCCTAGCGGGCGGAATGAGCAGTTCTTC. Its protein is CSARGPSGRNEQFF.

This clonotype has a count of ten or more. The J gene is TRBJ2-1, the V gene TRBV5-8, with 10 nucleotides matching TRBD1. CDR3 length: 16 amino acids. CDR1 is SGHTS and CDR2 is YDEGEE in the germline V gene. J lost 9 bases, V lost 0 bases, and 9 bases had no gene match. The CDR3 sequence: CASSLGPGTGVVEQFF. DNA for the CDR3: TGTGCCAGCAGCTTGGGGCCCGGGACAGGGGTGGTTGAGCAGTTCTTC.

The rearrangement links TRBV24-1 to TRBJ2-6; perhaps TRBD1 as D (6 bases). CDR1 KGHDR and CDR2 SFDVKD come from the germline V gene. The length of the CDR3 is 18 residues. Trimming stripped 4 bases from V and 4 bases from J, with 19 bases between. Here the CDR3 DNA reads TGTGCCACCAGTGACCCCGGACAGTTTTACTCGGGGGCCAACGTCCTGACTTTC. Residues: CATSDPGQFYSGANVLTF.

This clonotype was seen more than once but under ten times. The rearrangement links TRBV20-1 to TRBJ1-5, with D possibly matching TRBD1 (5 bases). This CDR3 contains 15 residues. V gave up 3 bases and J gave up 5 bases, with 17 bases separating them. Germline V gene sequence: CDR1 DFQATT, CDR2 SNEGSKA (reference sequence). The CDR3, as DNA: TGCAGTGCTAGCGTTGGGGCAGGGCTTGATCAGCCCCAGCATTTT. Encoded protein: CSASVGAGLDQPQHF.